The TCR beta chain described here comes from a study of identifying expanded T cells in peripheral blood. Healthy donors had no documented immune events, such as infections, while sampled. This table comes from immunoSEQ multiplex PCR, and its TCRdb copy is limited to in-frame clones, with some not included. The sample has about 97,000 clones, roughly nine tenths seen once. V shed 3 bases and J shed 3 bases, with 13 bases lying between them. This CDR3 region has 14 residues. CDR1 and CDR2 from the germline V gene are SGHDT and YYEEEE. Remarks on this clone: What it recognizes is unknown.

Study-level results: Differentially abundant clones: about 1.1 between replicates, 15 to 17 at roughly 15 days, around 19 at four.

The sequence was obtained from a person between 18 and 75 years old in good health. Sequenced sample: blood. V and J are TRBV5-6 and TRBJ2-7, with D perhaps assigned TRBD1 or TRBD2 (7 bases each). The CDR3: CASSWGGGFYEQYF. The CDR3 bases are TGTGCCAGCAGCTGGGGAGGGGGCTTCTACGAGCAGTACTTC. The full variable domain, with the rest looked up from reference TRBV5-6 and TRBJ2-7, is DAGVTQSPTHLIKTRGQQVTLRCSPKSGHDTVSWYQQALGQGPQFIFQYYEEEERQRGNFPDRFSGHQFPNYSSELNVNALLLGDSALYLCASSWGGGFYEQYFGPGTRLTVT.